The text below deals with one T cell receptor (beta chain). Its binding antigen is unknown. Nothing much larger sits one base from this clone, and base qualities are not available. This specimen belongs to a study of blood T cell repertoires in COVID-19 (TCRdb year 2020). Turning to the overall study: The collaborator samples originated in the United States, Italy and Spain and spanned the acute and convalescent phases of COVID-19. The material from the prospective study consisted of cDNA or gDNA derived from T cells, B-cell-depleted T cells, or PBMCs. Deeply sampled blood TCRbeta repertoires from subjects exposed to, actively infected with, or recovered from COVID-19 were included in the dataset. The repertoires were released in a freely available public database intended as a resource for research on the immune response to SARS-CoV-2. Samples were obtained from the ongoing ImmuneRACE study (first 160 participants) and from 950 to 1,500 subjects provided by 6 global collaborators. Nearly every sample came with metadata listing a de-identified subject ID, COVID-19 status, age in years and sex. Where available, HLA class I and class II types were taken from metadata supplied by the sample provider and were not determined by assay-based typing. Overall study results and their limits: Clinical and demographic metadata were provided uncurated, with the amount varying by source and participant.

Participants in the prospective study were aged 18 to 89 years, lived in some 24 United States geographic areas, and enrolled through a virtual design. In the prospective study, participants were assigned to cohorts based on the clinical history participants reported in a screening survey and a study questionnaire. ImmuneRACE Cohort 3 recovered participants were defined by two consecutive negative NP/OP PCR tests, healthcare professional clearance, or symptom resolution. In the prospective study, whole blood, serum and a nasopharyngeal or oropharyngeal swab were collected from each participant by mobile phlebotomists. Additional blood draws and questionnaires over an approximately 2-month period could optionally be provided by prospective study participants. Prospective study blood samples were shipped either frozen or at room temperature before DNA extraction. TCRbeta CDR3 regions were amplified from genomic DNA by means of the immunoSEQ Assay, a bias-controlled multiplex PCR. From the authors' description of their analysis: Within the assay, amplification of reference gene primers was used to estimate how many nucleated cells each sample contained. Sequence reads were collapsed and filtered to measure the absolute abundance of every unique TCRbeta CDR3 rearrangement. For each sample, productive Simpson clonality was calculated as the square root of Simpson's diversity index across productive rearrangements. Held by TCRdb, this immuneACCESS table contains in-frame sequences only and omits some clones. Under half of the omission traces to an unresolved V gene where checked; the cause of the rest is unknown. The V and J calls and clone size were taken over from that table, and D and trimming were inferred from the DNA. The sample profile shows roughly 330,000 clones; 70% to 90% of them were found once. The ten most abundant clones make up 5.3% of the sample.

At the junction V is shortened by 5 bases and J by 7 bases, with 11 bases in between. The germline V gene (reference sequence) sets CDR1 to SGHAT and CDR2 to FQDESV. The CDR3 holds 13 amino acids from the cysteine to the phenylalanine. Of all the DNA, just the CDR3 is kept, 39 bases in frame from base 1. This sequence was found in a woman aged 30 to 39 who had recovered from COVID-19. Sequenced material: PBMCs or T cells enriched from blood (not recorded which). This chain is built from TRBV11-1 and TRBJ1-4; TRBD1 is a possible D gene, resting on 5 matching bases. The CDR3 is CASSPAGGEKLFF. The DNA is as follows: TGTGCCAGCAGCCCGGCGGGGGGTGAAAAACTGTTTTTT.